What follows are 15 T cell receptor beta chains derived from one specimen sequenced in a study of shared clonotypes between healthy human individuals. In the naive CD8 group, cells lacked CD45RO and were positively selected for CCR7, so terminally differentiated effector memory CD45RA+ cells were left out. The method was immunoSEQ multiplex PCR; TCRdb's version includes in-frame clones alone and lacks a portion of them. The sample contains fewer than 700,000 clones, approximately 95% of which appear only once. The specimen sequenced was naive CD8+ T cells sorted from blood. The receptors stem from a woman in her thirties in good health.

This sequence joins TRBV7-6 and TRBJ2-5; TRBD1 is a possible D gene (6 bases). The CDR3 sequence is 13 residues long. Germline V gene sequence: CDR1 SGHVS, CDR2 FNYEAQ. The V gene lost 1 base and the J gene lost 3 bases, with 6 bases spanning the gap. CDR3 DNA sequence: TGTGCCAGCAGCTTAGACAGGGAAGAGACCCAGTACTTC. Protein product: CASSLDREETQYF.

In DNA form, the CDR3 reads TGTGCCAGCAGCTTCGAGAGGTTTAGCGGGGCTAGCTCCTACGAGCAGTACTTC. It encodes CASSFERFSGASSYEQYF. The gene calls are TRBV11-2 and TRBJ2-7; 8 bases align to TRBD2. CDR1 is SGHAT and CDR2 is FQNNGV in the germline V gene. This CDR3 has 18 residues. V shed 3 bases, J shed 0 bases, and the junction held 13 bases outside the gene matches. The full variable domain, with the rest looked up from reference TRBV11-2 and TRBJ2-7, is EAGVAQSPRYKIIEKRQSVAFWCNPISGHATLYWYQQILGQGPKLLIQFQNNGVVDDSQLPKDRFSAERLKGVDSTLKIQPAKLEDSAVYLCASSFERFSGASSYEQYFGPGTRLTVT.

The chain couples TRBV30 to TRBJ2-7, with 11 bases fitting TRBD2. V was clipped by 3 bases and J by 4 bases; unmatched bases: 2. Germline V gene sequence: CDR1 GTSNPN, CDR2 SVGIG (reference sequence). The CDR3 spans 13 residues. This CDR3 reads CAWSTSGSYEQYF. In DNA, the CDR3 is TGTGCCTGGAGCACTAGCGGGAGTTACGAGCAGTACTTC.

CDR3 sequence (DNA): TGTGCCAGCAGCTTAGAGTCAGGTATCCAGTCCGAGCAGTACTTC. This codes for CASSLESGIQSEQYF. The chain carries TRBV7-2 and TRBJ2-7, with unresolved D. The CDR3 runs to 15 residues. Germline assignment: CDR1 SGHTA and CDR2 FQGNSA. Between the trimmed V and J ends, which lost 1 base and 6 bases, there was a span of 16 bases. Full variable domain (remainder filled in from reference TRBV7-2 and TRBJ2-7): GAGVSQSPSNKVTEKGKDVELRCDPISGHTALYWYRQSLGQGLEFLIYFQGNSAPDKSGLPSDRFSAERTGGSVSTLTIQRTQQEDSAVYLCASSLESGIQSEQYFGPGTRLTVT.

The V and J genes are TRBV28 and TRBJ2-7; TRBD1 agrees at 7 bases. The CDR3 is 14 amino acids. Germline CDR1 is MDHEN and CDR2 is SYDVKM. The V segment lost 3 bases and the J segment 3 bases; nucleotides outside the gene matches: 5. The CDR3 coding sequence is TGTGCCAGCAGTTTTAGCAGGGGGTACTACGAGCAGTACTTC. It translates to CASSFSRGYYEQYF.

The rearrangement joins TRBV7-2 to TRBJ2-7; no clear D. The CDR3 is 14 residues long. Trimming shortened V by 1 base and J by 2 bases, and 9 bases separated the two germline ends. The germline CDR1 and CDR2 sequences are SGHTA and FQGNSA. CDR3 nucleotide sequence: TGTGCCAGCAGCTTAGGGATAGGGACCTACGAGCAGTACTTC. Translation gives CASSLGIGTYEQYF. Complete variable domain (other parts from reference TRBV7-2 and TRBJ2-7): GAGVSQSPSNKVTEKGKDVELRCDPISGHTALYWYRQSLGQGLEFLIYFQGNSAPDKSGLPSDRFSAERTGGSVSTLTIQRTQQEDSAVYLCASSLGIGTYEQYFGPGTRLTVT.

Notes on this clone: Other DNA sequences in this sample translate to the same CDR3. The chain links TRBV7-3 to TRBJ2-3; no clear D. There are 13 residues in the CDR3. V was shortened by 5 bases and J by 6 bases, with 12 bases between the two germline ends. CDR1 SGHTA and CDR2 FQGTGA come from the germline V gene. The CDR3: CASSLSGADTQYF. The CDR3 DNA follows: TGTGCCAGCAGCCTCAGTGGAGCGGATACGCAGTATTTT.

A note on this clone: In the same sample, other DNA sequences code for this CDR3. The rearrangement uses TRBV5-4 and TRBJ2-5; D ambiguous. V was cut by 0 bases and J by 4 bases, with 7 bases left in between. The germline gives CDR1 SGHNT, CDR2 YYREEE (reference sequence). CDR3 size: 13 residues. This chain's CDR3 is CASSLEVSETQYF. DNA of the CDR3: TGTGCCAGCAGCTTGGAGGTATCAGAGACCCAGTACTTC.

This clone was recorded only once. The genes are TRBV19 and TRBJ2-1, with 10 bases fitting TRBD2. Germline trimming cut 6 bases from V and 6 bases from J; bases unmatched to any gene: 8. Per the germline V gene, CDR1 is LNHDA and CDR2 is SQIVND (reference sequence). This CDR3 has 15 residues. CDR3 amino acids: CASSLTTSGFNEQFF. The CDR3 DNA reads TGTGCCAGTAGCCTGACGACTAGCGGGTTCAATGAGCAGTTCTTC.

This chain's CDR3 is CASSLGAGAGSVVQYF. The CDR3 coding sequence is TGTGCCAGCAGTTTAGGGGCCGGGGCAGGGAGCGTCGTCCAGTACTTC. V usage is TRBV27 and J usage is TRBJ2-7, with D perhaps TRBD1 or TRBD2 (5 bases each). With 2 bases removed from V and 10 bases from J, the gap between germline ends came to 24 bases. The CDR3 extends over 16 amino acids. Germline V gene lookup returns CDR1 MNHEY and CDR2 SMNVEV (reference sequence).

The chain couples TRBV27 to TRBJ2-6; D unclear. From germline, CDR1 is MNHEY and CDR2 SMNVEV (reference sequence). Trimming removed 0 bases from V and 3 bases from J, with 9 bases in between. This CDR3 spans 16 amino acids. Here the CDR3 DNA reads TGTGCCAGCAGTTTATCGGGAAGGGTTGGGGCCAACGTCCTGACTTTC. Amino acids: CASSLSGRVGANVLTF.

This clone was counted once. The V and J genes are TRBV5-4 and TRBJ2-1, with D maybe TRBD1 (5 bases). V shed 3 bases and J shed 6 bases, with 7 bases lying between them. CDR1 SGHNT and CDR2 YYREEE come from the germline V gene (reference sequence). CDR3 size: 12 residues. The CDR3 protein is CASSSDTNEQFF. The CDR3 DNA reads TGTGCCAGCAGCTCGGACACCAATGAGCAGTTCTTC.

This clone was detected only once. The V and J genes are TRBV11-2 and TRBJ2-1, with TRBD2 identical over 9 bases. V shed 4 bases and J 4 bases; nucleotides not matched to a gene: 8. The length of the CDR3 is 16 residues. CDR1 is SGHAT and CDR2 is FQNNGV in the germline V gene. CDR3 sequence: CASSSEGLAGYNEQFF. The DNA for the CDR3 is TGTGCCAGCAGCTCGGAAGGGCTAGCGGGGTACAATGAGCAGTTCTTC.

The chain combines TRBV7-9 with TRBJ2-4, with TRBD2 identical over 9 bases. In germline, CDR1 is SEHNR, CDR2 FQNEAQ (reference sequence). CDR3 length equals 16 residues. Unmatched junction bases numbered 5, after V lost 2 bases and J lost 3 bases. The CDR3 here is CASSLSSGVLKNIQYF. CDR3 bases: TGTGCCAGCAGCTTATCTAGCGGGGTTCTCAAAAACATTCAGTACTTC.

The chain couples TRBV7-9 to TRBJ2-7, with D perhaps TRBD2 (6 bases). Germline-derived CDR1 and CDR2 are SEHNR and FQNEAQ (reference sequence). V shed 4 bases and J shed 5 bases, with 12 bases lying between them. The CDR3 is 13 amino acids. The chain's CDR3 is CASSSGTVHEQYF. CDR3 nucleotides: TGTGCCAGCAGCTCCGGGACTGTCCACGAGCAGTACTTC.